This T cell receptor beta chain was identified in a study of T cells in Graves' hyperthyroidism and ophthalmopathy. The source material, RNA transcripts, was used to amplify TCR beta CDR3 regions. The HTBI primer set served for first-round RT-PCR of the TCR CDR3. Using its own MiXCR run on the multiplex PCR reads, TCRdb lists one record per CDR3 protein. The sample contains 360,000 or so distinct CDR3 sequences, approximately 18% of which appear only once. Notes on the study in general: Most clonotypes that expanded in the thyroid above 0.001 also showed up in blood.

Out of approximately 10 ml of fresh peripheral blood came the PBMCs. This clonotype was seen a few times. The antigen remains unidentified. CDR1 and CDR2 from the germline V gene are MNHEY and SVGEGT. CDR3 length: 15 residues. Trimming stripped 4 bases from V and 1 base from J, with 11 bases between. This sequence joins TRBV6-2 or TRBV6-3 and TRBJ1-5; D is possibly TRBD1 (5 bases). The sequenced sample was blood. The receptor was derived from a woman in her thirties or forties with Graves' ophthalmopathy. The CDR3 reads CASSSGRDSNQPQHF. CDR3 coding DNA: TGTGCCAGCAGTTCAGGCCGGGACAGCAATCAGCCCCAGCATTTT.